This TCR beta chain was sequenced during a study of a mutant IDH1 vaccine in newly diagnosed glioma. Whole-study context: Patients received vaccination from 4-6 weeks after radiotherapy alone, or with temozolomide cycles. Patients previously underwent radiotherapy, temozolomide, or both, and most underwent both.

The repertoire was sequenced with immunoSEQ multiplex PCR; TCRdb's copy has only in-frame clones and lacks some. The sample shows about 27,000 clones, around 80% of them seen only once. V lost 5 bases and J lost 5, with 12 bases in between. The CDR3 is 13 amino acids. From germline, CDR1 is SGHTA and CDR2 FQGTGA. Concerning this clone itself: What it binds is unknown.

Noted time point: week 5, during vaccination. Each dose of the vaccine consisted of 300 ug of mutant IDH1 20-mer peptide, with topical imiquimod. The sequence was obtained from a man aged 35 to 55 with glioma. Some clones in this sample may be carry-over from other donors' samples. The material sequenced was PBMCs, taken from a glioma patient whose treatment included an IDH1 peptide vaccine. The chain has TRBV7-3 and TRBJ2-5; D call uncertain. In nucleotides, the CDR3 is TGTGCCAGCAGCCCGACCCCGATGGAGACCCAGTACTTC. Residues: CASSPTPMETQYF.